These T cell receptor beta chains were read from a single sample in a study of shared clonotypes between healthy human individuals. Clones were sequenced by immunoSEQ multiplex PCR, and TCRdb holds only the in-frame ones, with some missing. The table lists around 990,000 clones, approximately 77% of them singletons. Sequencing used memory CD4+ T cells from PBMCs. The receptors derive from a young man in good health. Some clones in this sample may be carry-over from other donors' samples. Both conserved end residues are part of each CDR3. The D gene is left open where the match is weak. Some rows have no size entry. The others give once, few or many, or a class for an expanded clone.

TGTGCCTCCACGAGGGGGGGAGAAGGCTACGAGCAGTACTTC | CASTRGGEGYEQYF | NA | TRBJ2-7 | 14 | NA | TRBV10-3
TGTGCCAGCAGTTTATTCCAGGACAGGGACCGTATGGGCTACACCTTC | CASSLFQDRDRMGYTF | TRBD1 | TRBJ1-2 | 16 | NA | TRBV28
TGTGCCAGCACCAAGGCGGGGGCGGGTGGCTACACCTTC | CASTKAGAGGYTF | NA | TRBJ1-2 | 13 | once | TRBV6-5
TGTGCCAGCAGCTTAGGGACAGCGGGCTACGAGCAGTACTTC | CASSLGTAGYEQYF | NA | TRBJ2-7 | 14 | NA | TRBV7-9
TGTGCCAGCAGCTTAACGTTGGCTAGCGGGAGGTCAACAGATACGCAGTATTTT | CASSLTLASGRSTDTQYF | TRBD2 | TRBJ2-3 | 18 | NA | TRBV7-3
TGCAGCGCTGCGGCCCGGTACTCTGGAAACACCATATATTTT | CSAAARYSGNTIYF | NA | TRBJ1-3 | 14 | NA | TRBV29-1
TGTGCCAGCAGTCCAACGATAGGGATTCGGGGCTACACCTTC | CASSPTIGIRGYTF | NA | TRBJ1-2 | 14 | NA | TRBV28
TGCAGCGCAATCCAGCGGTTTCTGTACAATGAGCAGTTCTTC | CSAIQRFLYNEQFF | NA | TRBJ2-1 | 14 | NA | TRBV29-1
TGTGCCAGCAGCTTTAGCGGGAACACTTATGTTAGGTTT | CASSFSGNTYVRF | TRBD2 | TRBJ2-3 | 13 | NA | TRBV7-9
TGCGCCAGCAGCCTTGGGGTGCAGGGGGCGAGGTCCGAGCAGTACTTC | CASSLGVQGARSEQYF | TRBD1 | TRBJ2-7 | 16 | NA | TRBV4-1
TGCGCCAGCAGCTTGGAGGGGACGGGATTCAATGAGCAGTTCTTC | CASSLEGTGFNEQFF | NA | TRBJ2-1 | 15 | few | TRBV5-1
TGTGCCAGTAGCCCATTGGACCGAAGGGGTGAAAAACTGTTTTTT | CASSPLDRRGEKLFF | NA | TRBJ1-4 | 15 | NA | TRBV19
TGTGCCAGCAGTTTCGGCAACACCGGGGAGCTGTTTTTT | CASSFGNTGELFF | NA | TRBJ2-2 | 13 | NA | TRBV28
TGTGCCAGCGGCAGACAGGGACCGGCGGGTGATACTGAAGCTTTCTTT | CASGRQGPAGDTEAFF | TRBD1 | TRBJ1-1 | 16 | NA | TRBV25-1
TGTGCCAGCAGCTTAGGCCTAGCAACTGGAGAGCAGTACTTC | CASSLGLATGEQYF | NA | TRBJ2-7 | 14 | NA | TRBV11-2
TGTGCCAGCAGTTTACTAGCGGGAGTGGGGCAAGAGACCCAGTACTTC | CASSLLAGVGQETQYF | TRBD2 | TRBJ2-5 | 16 | NA | TRBV25-1
TGTACCAGCAGCACTAGGGGTCTAGCTCACACCGGGGAGCTGTTTTTT | CTSSTRGLAHTGELFF | NA | TRBJ2-2 | 16 | NA | TRBV7-3
TGTGCCAGCAGCCTACTAGCGGGAGGGTCGGAGACCCAGTACTTC | CASSLLAGGSETQYF | TRBD2 | TRBJ2-5 | 15 | NA | TRBV11-2
TGCAGCGTAAACAGGGGGTCCGGGGAGACCCAGTACTTC | CSVNRGSGETQYF | TRBD1 | TRBJ2-5 | 13 | many | TRBV29-1
TGTGCCAGCAGTTTCCCCGGGAGTCCTAACTATGGCTACACCTTC | CASSFPGSPNYGYTF | NA | TRBJ1-2 | 15 | NA | TRBV28
TGTGCCAGCAGCAGAGCGGGAGTGATTAGCACAGATACGCAGTATTTT | CASSRAGVISTDTQYF | TRBD2 | TRBJ2-3 | 16 | NA | TRBV9
TGTGCCAGCAGTACGGGGAATTCCGGGGAGCTGTTTTTT | CASSTGNSGELFF | NA | TRBJ2-2 | 13 | NA | TRBV6-5
TGCGCCAGCACGACAGGGGGCAGTACTGAAAAAGCTTTCTTT | CASTTGGSTEKAFF | TRBD1 | TRBJ1-1 | 14 | NA | TRBV5-1
TGCGCCAGCAGCTTGGGACAGGAAACCGGGGAGCTGTTTTTT | CASSLGQETGELFF | NA | TRBJ2-2 | 14 | NA | TRBV5-1
TGTGCCAGCTCGAGGGCAGGACCGAACACTGAAGCTTTCTTT | CASSRAGPNTEAFF | NA | TRBJ1-1 | 14 | NA | TRBV6-5
TGCGCCAGCAGCCAAGGGGACGGAAATCAGCCCCAGCATTTT | CASSQGDGNQPQHF | NA | TRBJ1-5 | 14 | NA | TRBV4-1
TGTGCTAGTGGTTTTGGGTCTGGTCTGGTGGCAGGGGGCGCATCTGTCCTCGGCTACACCTTC | CASGFGSGLVAGGASVLGYTF | TRBD1 | TRBJ1-2 | 21 | NA | TRBV12-5
TGTGCCAGCAGCCTGACCGGGACAGGCAATCAGCCCCAGCATTTT | CASSLTGTGNQPQHF | TRBD1 | TRBJ1-5 | 15 | NA | TRBV7-9
TGCGCCAGCAGCCCAACTACACTGCGGGACCGTGGAGGGACCCAGTACTTC | CASSPTTLRDRGGTQYF | NA | TRBJ2-5 | 17 | NA | TRBV5-1
TGTGCCAGCAGTATCGGGACAGGCGACTATGGCTACACCTTC | CASSIGTGDYGYTF | TRBD1 | TRBJ1-2 | 14 | NA | TRBV6-1
TGTGCCAGCAGCTTACCCCTACTAGTTTTAGGTGAGTACTTC | CASSLPLLVLGEYF | NA | TRBJ2-7 | 14 | NA | TRBV7-9
TGTGCCAGCAGCGAGAACGAGGAGCTGTTTTTT | CASSENEELFF | NA | TRBJ2-2 | 11 | NA | TRBV9
TGTGCCTGGAGTTCACAGGGTTACAATGAGCAGTTCTTC | CAWSSQGYNEQFF | NA | TRBJ2-1 | 13 | NA | TRBV30
TGTGCCTGGAGGGGACTAGCGGGAGGGTTAAGCACAGATACGCAGTATTTT | CAWRGLAGGLSTDTQYF | TRBD2 | TRBJ2-3 | 17 | NA | TRBV30
TGTGCCAGCAGCTCCAACGCAGGTAAAAAGCAGCCCCAGCATTTT | CASSSNAGKKQPQHF | NA | TRBJ1-5 | 15 | NA | TRBV7-4
TGTGCCAGCAGCGACCCGAACAGGGGCCTTAACTATGGCTACACCTTC | CASSDPNRGLNYGYTF | TRBD1 | TRBJ1-2 | 16 | NA | TRBV7-9
TGTGCCAGCTCACCGGGGATGGATTCACCCCTCCACTTT | CASSPGMDSPLHF | NA | TRBJ1-6 | 13 | NA | TRBV18
TGTGCCAGCAGCCGGGAGACCCAGTACTTC | CASSRETQYF | NA | TRBJ2-5 | 10 | NA | TRBV2
TGTGCCAGCAGCCTGGTGGGGGGCGCAACTAATGAAAAACTGTTTTTT | CASSLVGGATNEKLFF | NA | TRBJ1-4 | 16 | NA | TRBV5-6
TGTGCCTGGAGTGTATTAGGGAGTGGAAACACCATATATTTT | CAWSVLGSGNTIYF | NA | TRBJ1-3 | 14 | NA | TRBV30
TGTGCCAGCGGATGGACAGGGAACACTGAAGCTTTCTTT | CASGWTGNTEAFF | TRBD1 | TRBJ1-1 | 13 | few | TRBV18
TGCGCCAGCAGCTCGCGTTCCGGGACCGGCTCCTACAATGAGCAGTTCTTC | CASSSRSGTGSYNEQFF | NA | TRBJ2-1 | 17 | NA | TRBV5-1
TGCAGCGCTAAGGAGGGAGCGGGGGAGACCCAGTACTTC | CSAKEGAGETQYF | TRBD2 | TRBJ2-5 | 13 | NA | TRBV29-1
TGTGCCAGCAGGGCCACCTTTCTGGGGGGAAGCAGGTACGAGCAGTACTTC | CASRATFLGGSRYEQYF | NA | TRBJ2-7 | 17 | NA | TRBV2
TGTGCCAGCAGCGAAACAGGGGCCAAAAACATTCAGTACTTC | CASSETGAKNIQYF | NA | TRBJ2-4 | 14 | NA | TRBV25-1
TGTGCCTGGAGTGTAAATGAAAAACTGTTTTTT | CAWSVNEKLFF | NA | TRBJ1-4 | 11 | NA | TRBV30